This T cell receptor (beta chain) was captured by sequencing in a study of blood T cell repertoires in COVID-19. TCRdb keeps only in-frame clones here, not all; method: immunoSEQ multiplex PCR. The profile shows roughly 250,000 clones, roughly 87% of them singletons. Germline-derived CDR1 and CDR2 are SGHDN and FVKESK. This CDR3 has 17 amino acids. The V gene lost 4 bases and the J gene lost 3 bases, with 22 bases spanning the gap. Sequencing was done on a sample of PBMCs or T cells enriched from blood (not recorded which). This chain links TRBV14 with TRBJ2-7, with D perhaps matching TRBD2 (5 bases). The origin of this receptor is a woman aged 30 to 39 with acute COVID-19. The CDR3 spells CASSRRTRLGEDYEQYF. The DNA for the CDR3 is TGTGCCAGCAGCCGACGAACCAGACTGGGAGAAGACTACGAGCAGTACTTC.